This TCR beta chain came from a study of blood T cell repertoires in COVID-19. Study at large: Some COVID-19 samples were acute and others convalescent; all came from the United States, Italy and Spain. T cells, B-cell-depleted T cells, or PBMCs provided the cDNA or gDNA that served as material.

Original data processing: Cell counts per sample came from amplifying reference gene primers. TCRdb keeps only in-frame clones here, not all; method: immunoSEQ multiplex PCR. The V and J calls and clone size are taken from that table; D and trimming were inferred from the DNA. Here the sample spans some 370,000 clones, roughly 80% being singletons. The TCR sequence derives from a woman aged 45-60 years who had recovered from COVID-19. The sequencing input was PBMCs or T cells enriched from blood (not recorded which).

The CDR3 is CASSGTGGEGYTF. The CDR3 DNA is TGTGCCAGTAGCGGGACAGGGGGCGAGGGCTACACCTTC. The chain couples TRBV19 to TRBJ1-2; 12 positions match TRBD1. The V gene end was trimmed by 6 bases and the J gene end by 8 bases; junction bases not matched to a gene: 4. The CDR3 is made up of 13 amino acids. Germline V gene lookup returns CDR1 LNHDA and CDR2 SQIVND (reference sequence).